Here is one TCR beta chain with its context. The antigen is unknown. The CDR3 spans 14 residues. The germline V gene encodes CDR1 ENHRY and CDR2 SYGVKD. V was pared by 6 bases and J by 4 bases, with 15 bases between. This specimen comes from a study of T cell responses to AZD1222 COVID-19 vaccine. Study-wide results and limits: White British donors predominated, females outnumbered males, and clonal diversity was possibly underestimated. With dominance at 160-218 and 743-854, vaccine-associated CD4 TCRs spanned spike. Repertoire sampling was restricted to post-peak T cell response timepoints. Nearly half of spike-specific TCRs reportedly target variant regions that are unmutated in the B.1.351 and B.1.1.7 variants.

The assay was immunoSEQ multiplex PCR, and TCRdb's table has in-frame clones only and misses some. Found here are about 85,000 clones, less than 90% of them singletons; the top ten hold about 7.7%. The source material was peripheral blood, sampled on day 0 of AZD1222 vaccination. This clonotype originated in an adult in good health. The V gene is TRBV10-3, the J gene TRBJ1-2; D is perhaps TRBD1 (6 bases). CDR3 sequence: CAIRTGTRFYGYTF. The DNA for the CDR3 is TGTGCCATCAGAACAGGGACCCGCTTCTATGGCTACACCTTC.